The 10 T cell receptor beta chains reported below all come from one sample, sequenced in a study of T cell changes during pregnancy in multiple sclerosis. Data came from immunoSEQ multiplex PCR; TCRdb stores just in-frame clones and leaves some out. The sample has tens of thousands of clones, just under 95% seen once. Sequenced here: CD4+ T cells from peripheral blood mononuclear cells, sampled in the third trimester of pregnancy. These receptors were collected from a female donor with multiple sclerosis, enrolled in a pregnancy study.

This chain connects TRBV9 to TRBJ2-3; TRBD1 agrees at 7 bases. The germline gives CDR1 SGDLS, CDR2 YYNGEE. The CDR3 is made up of 15 amino acids. J gave up 0 bases and V 4 bases, and 5 bases lay outside the gene matches. The CDR3 here is CASSRTGASTDTQYF. CDR3 nucleotide sequence: TGTGCCAGCAGCCGAACAGGGGCAAGCACAGATACGCAGTATTTT.

The chain couples TRBV7-3 to TRBJ2-1; the D is unclear. V was pared by 3 bases and J by 6 bases, with 12 bases between. This CDR3 region has 14 residues. Germline loops: CDR1 SGHTA, CDR2 FQGTGA. CDR3 bases: TGTGCCAGCAGCTTCGGTCTCGAGAGCAATGAGCAGTTCTTC. Protein sequence: CASSFGLESNEQFF.

V and J are TRBV5-1 and TRBJ2-7; 10 bases fit TRBD1. The V segment lost 5 bases and the J segment 2 bases; nucleotides outside the gene matches: 10. The CDR3 spans 16 residues. Germline lookup yields CDR1 SGHRS and CDR2 YFSETQ. In nucleotides, the CDR3 is TGCGCCAGCAGAGCACAAATGGGGACAGGGGCCTACGAGCAGTACTTC. Encoded protein: CASRAQMGTGAYEQYF. Full variable domain (rest looked up from reference TRBV5-1 and TRBJ2-7): KAGVTQTPRYLIKTRGQQVTLSCSPISGHRSVSWYQQTPGQGLQFLFEYFSETQRNKGNFPGRFSGRQFSNSRSEMNVSTLELGDSALYLCASRAQMGTGAYEQYFGPGTRLTVT.

This clone is a singleton in its sample. This sequence joins TRBV19 and TRBJ2-5; 13 bases align to TRBD2. This CDR3 contains 15 residues. The germline V gene encodes CDR1 LNHDA and CDR2 SQIVND (reference sequence). With 5 bases clipped from V and 4 bases from J, the junction kept 4 bases outside the gene matches. This chain's CDR3 is CASSPRTSGRETQYF. The CDR3 coding sequence is TGTGCCAGTAGTCCACGGACTAGCGGGAGAGAGACCCAGTACTTC.

The chain recombines TRBV5-6 with TRBJ1-2; D gene ambiguous. Trimming removed 6 bases at V and 4 bases at J, with 16 bases between. This CDR3 region has 14 residues. Germline-derived CDR1 and CDR2 are SGHDT and YYEEEE. The CDR3 sequence is CASNPGGEGYGYTF. CDR3 DNA sequence: TGTGCCAGCAACCCTGGTGGTGAGGGCTATGGCTACACCTTC.

V gene TRBV20-1 combines with J gene TRBJ1-1; no clear D gene. This CDR3 region has 11 residues. CDR1 and CDR2 from the germline V gene are DFQATT and SNEGSKA (reference sequence). Trimming took off 5 bases at V and 8 bases at J, with 12 bases between the two ends. The CDR3 sequence is CSAPSPGEAFF. Written as DNA, the CDR3 is TGCAGTGCTCCGAGCCCAGGCGAAGCTTTCTTT.

This clone was picked up a small number of times. The chain joins TRBV28 to TRBJ1-5; 8 bases are shared with TRBD1. Unmatched junction bases numbered 7, after V lost 8 bases and J lost 4 bases. CDR1 is MDHEN, CDR2 SYDVKM, per germline. This CDR3 comprises 14 residues. The CDR3: CASRSDRGNQPQHF. The CDR3 DNA sequence: TGTGCCAGCCGATCTGACAGGGGAAATCAGCCCCAGCATTTT.

The genes are TRBV10-3 and TRBJ1-5; D is unclear. Trimming took off 6 bases at V and 2 bases at J, with 8 bases between the two ends. Germline values: CDR1 ENHRY, CDR2 SYGVKD. The CDR3 contains 13 residues. The CDR3 coding sequence is TGTGCCATCAGCGGGGTCGGCAATCAGCCCCAGCATTTT. Translated: CAISGVGNQPQHF.

This clone was seen a single time. The chain recombines TRBV5-1 with TRBJ2-5, with D perhaps matching TRBD2 (5 bases). This CDR3 is built from 18 residues. Trimming removed 4 bases from V and 1 base from J, with 23 bases in between. Germline V lookup: CDR1 SGHRS, CDR2 YFSETQ. The CDR3 DNA reads TGCGCCAGCAGCCCACTGATAGGGAGTGCAACGCGCCAAGAGACCCAGTACTTC. The encoded protein is CASSPLIGSATRQETQYF.

The chain has TRBV28 and TRBJ1-5; D is perhaps TRBD1 (6 bases). Between the trimmed V and J ends, which lost 9 bases and 6 bases, there was a span of 15 bases. CDR1 MDHEN and CDR2 SYDVKM come from the germline V gene. The length of the CDR3 is 13 residues. The CDR3: CASWDMSRQPQHF. In nucleotides, the CDR3 is TGTGCCAGTTGGGACATGTCTCGTCAGCCCCAGCATTTT.